The 5 T cell receptor beta chains below all came from one sample that was sequenced in a study of T cells in Graves' hyperthyroidism and ophthalmopathy. The TCR beta CDR3 regions underwent amplification using RNA transcripts as the source. When the TCR CDR3 underwent first-round RT-PCR, the HTBI primer set was used. TCRdb re-derived calls from the multiplex PCR reads in MiXCR, one entry per CDR3 protein. The table has about 560,000 distinct CDR3 sequences, approximately 15% seen once; the top ten hold around 6.6%. The source material was blood. The receptors shown here come from a woman under 40 with Graves' hyperthyroidism.

This clonotype was seen repeatedly, ten times or more. This chain joins TRBV19 and TRBJ1-2, with 7 bases that match TRBD1. The CDR3 consists of 15 residues. Losses at the gene ends were 3 bases for V and 4 bases for J; bases not matched to a gene: 8. From germline, CDR1 is LNHDA and CDR2 SQIVND (reference sequence). The CDR3 loop reads CASSIEGARFYGYTF. CDR3 DNA sequence: TGTGCCAGTAGTATCGAGGGGGCACGGTTCTATGGCTACACCTTC.

This clonotype was detected many times. The chain joins TRBV7-9 to TRBJ1-1; D remains unclear. V was cut by 6 bases and J by 4 bases, with 6 bases left in between. This CDR3 contains 11 residues. Germline CDR1 is SEHNR and CDR2 is FQNEAQ (reference sequence). CDR3 sequence reads: CASSLTTEAFF. In DNA form, the CDR3 reads TGTGCCAGCAGTCTGACCACTGAAGCTTTCTTT.

This clonotype was recorded at least ten times. V is TRBV6-2 or TRBV6-3 and J is TRBJ1-5; TRBD1 might be the D (6 bases). V dropped 4 bases and J dropped 2 bases, with 9 bases sitting between them. CDR1 is MNHEY and CDR2 is SVGEGT in the germline V gene. The CDR3 contains 14 residues. CDR3 coding DNA: TGTGCCAGCAGTTTCTCAGGGGGCAATCAGCCCCAGCATTTT. Protein product: CASSFSGGNQPQHF.

On this clonotype itself: A much larger clone differs from this one at a single base, so this may be a read error. The genes are TRBV28 and TRBJ2-3, with unresolved D. Germline values: CDR1 MDHEN, CDR2 SYDVKM. The CDR3 is 15 residues long. CDR3 sequence (DNA): TGTGCCGGCAGTCCCCAGCAGGCTAGCACAGATACGCAGTATTTT. Its translation: CAGSPQQASTDTQYF.

The sample holds many counts of this clonotype. The chain has TRBV29-1 and TRBJ2-5, with TRBD2 as a possible D gene (5 bases). The CDR3 loop spans 15 amino acids. Trimming took 5 bases from V and 7 from J, leaving 23 bases between them. Germline assignment: CDR1 SQVTM and CDR2 ANQGSEA. This chain's CDR3 is CSVMEAPVRSATQYF. CDR3 nucleotide sequence: TGCAGCGTTATGGAGGCACCAGTGAGGTCGGCGACCCAGTACTTC.